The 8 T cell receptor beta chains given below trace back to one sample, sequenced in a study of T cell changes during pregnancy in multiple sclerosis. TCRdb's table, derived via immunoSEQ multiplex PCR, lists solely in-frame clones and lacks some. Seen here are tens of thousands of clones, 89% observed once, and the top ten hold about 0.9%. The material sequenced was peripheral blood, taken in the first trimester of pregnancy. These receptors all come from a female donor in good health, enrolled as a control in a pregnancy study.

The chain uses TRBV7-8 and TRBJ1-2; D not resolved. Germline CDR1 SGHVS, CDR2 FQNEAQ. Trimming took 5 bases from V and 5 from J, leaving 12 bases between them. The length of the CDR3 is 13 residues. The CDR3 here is CASSAYVSYGYTF. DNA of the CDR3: TGTGCCAGCAGCGCCTACGTTAGTTATGGCTACACCTTC.

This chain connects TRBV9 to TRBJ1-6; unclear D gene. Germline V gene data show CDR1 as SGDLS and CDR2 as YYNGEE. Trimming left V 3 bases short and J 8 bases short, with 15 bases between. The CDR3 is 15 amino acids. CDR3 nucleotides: TGTGCCAGCAGCGGTACCGGGAACGTCCATTCACCCCTCCACTTT. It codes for CASSGTGNVHSPLHF.

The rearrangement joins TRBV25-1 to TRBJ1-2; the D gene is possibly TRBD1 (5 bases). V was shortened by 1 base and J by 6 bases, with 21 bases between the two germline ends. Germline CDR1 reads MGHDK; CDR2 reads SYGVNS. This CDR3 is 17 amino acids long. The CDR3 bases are TGTGCCAGCAGTGAATCTAGGGGAAATTCAGGGATCGATGGCTACACCTTC. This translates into CASSESRGNSGIDGYTF.

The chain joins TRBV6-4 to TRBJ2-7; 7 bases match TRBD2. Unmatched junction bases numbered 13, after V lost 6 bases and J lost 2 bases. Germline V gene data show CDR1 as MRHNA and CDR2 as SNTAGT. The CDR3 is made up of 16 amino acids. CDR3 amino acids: CASSAGREPYPYEQYF. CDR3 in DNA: TGTGCCAGCAGCGCGGGGCGGGAGCCATATCCCTACGAGCAGTACTTC.

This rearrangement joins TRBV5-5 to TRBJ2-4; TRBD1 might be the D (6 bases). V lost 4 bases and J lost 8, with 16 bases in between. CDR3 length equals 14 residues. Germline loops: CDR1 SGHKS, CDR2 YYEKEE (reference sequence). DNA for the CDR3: TGTGCCAGCAGCCCGGGGCAGGGGTCGTACATTCAGTACTTC. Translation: CASSPGQGSYIQYF.

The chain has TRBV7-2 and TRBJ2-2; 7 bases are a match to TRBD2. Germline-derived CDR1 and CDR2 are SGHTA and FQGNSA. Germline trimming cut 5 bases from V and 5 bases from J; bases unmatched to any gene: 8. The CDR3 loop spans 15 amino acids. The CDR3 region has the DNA TGTGCCAGCAGCGACCGGGACTACGTAACCGGGGAGCTGTTTTTT. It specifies CASSDRDYVTGELFF.

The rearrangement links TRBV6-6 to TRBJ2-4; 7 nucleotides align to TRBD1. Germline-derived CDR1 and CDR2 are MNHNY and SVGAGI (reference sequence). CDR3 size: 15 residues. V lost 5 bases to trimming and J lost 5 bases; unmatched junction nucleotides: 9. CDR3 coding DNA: TGTGCCAGCAGTCGACAGGGCACCAGCCAAAACATTCAGTACTTC. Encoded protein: CASSRQGTSQNIQYF.

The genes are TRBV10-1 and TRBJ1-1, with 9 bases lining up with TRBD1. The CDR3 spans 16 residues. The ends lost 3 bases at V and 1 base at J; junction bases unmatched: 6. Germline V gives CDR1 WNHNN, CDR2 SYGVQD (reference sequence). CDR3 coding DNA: TGCGCCAGCAGTGATTCCTGGACAGGGGAGAACACTGAAGCTTTCTTT. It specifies CASSDSWTGENTEAFF.